A selection of T cell receptor beta chains follows, all from one sample in a study of Ad26.COV2.S vaccination and SARS-CoV-2 variants. Assay: immunoSEQ multiplex PCR; the TCRdb copy retains only in-frame clones and omits some. This table holds roughly 330,000 clones, 90% found once. Here the sequenced sample was peripheral blood, taken in a trial of Ad26.COV2.S vaccine versus placebo. All receptors derive from a person aged 18-65 years who received the Ad26.COV2.S COVID-19 vaccine or a placebo. The CDR3 runs from the conserved cysteine through the conserved F or W. The D gene is left open where the match is weak. Size is stated for part of the rows, as once, few or many counts, or as a class when the clone is expanded.

cdr3_nt: TGTGCCACCAGTGAGTATGGCATCGAAGCTTTCTTT
cdr3_aa: CATSEYGIEAFF
clone_size: once
v_call: TRBV24-1
j_call: TRBJ1-1
d_call: .

cdr3_nt: TGCGCCAGCAGCCAGTATGGACCGGGACAGCCTAATGAAAAACTGTTTTTT
cdr3_aa: CASSQYGPGQPNEKLFF
clone_size: .
v_call: TRBV4-3
j_call: TRBJ1-4
d_call: TRBD1

cdr3_nt: TGTGCCAGCAGCCTTTTCACAGATACGCAGTATTTT
cdr3_aa: CASSLFTDTQYF
clone_size: .
v_call: TRBV12-3/TRBV12-4
j_call: TRBJ2-3
d_call: .

cdr3_nt: TGTGCCAGCAGCCCCCCCGCGGCATACAATGAGCAGTTCTTC
cdr3_aa: CASSPPAAYNEQFF
clone_size: once
v_call: TRBV7-3
j_call: TRBJ2-1
d_call: .

cdr3_nt: TGCGCCAGCAGCCCAGTGGACAGAGGAAACATTCAGTACTTC
cdr3_aa: CASSPVDRGNIQYF
clone_size: .
v_call: TRBV4-3
j_call: TRBJ2-4
d_call: .

cdr3_nt: TGTGCCAGTATGTCGGGGCCCTATGGCTACACCTTC
cdr3_aa: CASMSGPYGYTF
clone_size: .
v_call: TRBV19
j_call: TRBJ1-2
d_call: .

cdr3_nt: TGTGCCAGCAGCTTAGCGGCAGACACTGAAGCTTTCTTT
cdr3_aa: CASSLAADTEAFF
clone_size: .
v_call: TRBV7-9
j_call: TRBJ1-1
d_call: .

cdr3_nt: TGCGCCAGCAGCCAGGATCTCCGGGGTATCGGGGAGCTGTTTTTT
cdr3_aa: CASSQDLRGIGELFF
clone_size: .
v_call: TRBV4-3
j_call: TRBJ2-2
d_call: .

cdr3_nt: TGCGCCAGCCGCCCTTTGGACAGGCCGTATCAGCCCCAGCATTTT
cdr3_aa: CASRPLDRPYQPQHF
clone_size: few
v_call: TRBV5-1
j_call: TRBJ1-5
d_call: TRBD1

cdr3_nt: TGTGCCAGCAGCCTAGGACAGCTCTACGAGCAGTACTTC
cdr3_aa: CASSLGQLYEQYF
clone_size: .
v_call: TRBV28
j_call: TRBJ2-7
d_call: .

cdr3_nt: TGCGCCAGCAGCTTTAACCTAGCGGGGGACACCGGGGAGCTGTTTTTT
cdr3_aa: CASSFNLAGDTGELFF
clone_size: .
v_call: TRBV5-1
j_call: TRBJ2-2
d_call: TRBD2

cdr3_nt: TGTGCCAGCAGCGGGCTAGCGGGGATTAGGACGCAGTATTTT
cdr3_aa: CASSGLAGIRTQYF
clone_size: .
v_call: TRBV7-9
j_call: TRBJ2-3
d_call: TRBD2

cdr3_nt: TGTGCCAGTACGTCGCGTGGGGGGCAGGAAGCTTTCTTT
cdr3_aa: CASTSRGGQEAFF
clone_size: .
v_call: TRBV19
j_call: TRBJ1-1
d_call: .

cdr3_nt: TGTGCCAGCAGCCAAGGTTTAGGGCGGAACACTGAAGCTTTCTTT
cdr3_aa: CASSQGLGRNTEAFF
clone_size: once
v_call: TRBV3-1/TRBV3-2
j_call: TRBJ1-1
d_call: .

cdr3_nt: TGCGCCAGCAGTTGGGGGGGCCGCTCCTACGAGCAGTACTTC
cdr3_aa: CASSWGGRSYEQYF
clone_size: .
v_call: TRBV10-2
j_call: TRBJ2-7
d_call: .

cdr3_nt: TGTGCCAGCACAGACAGGGGTAATTCACCCCTCCACTTT
cdr3_aa: CASTDRGNSPLHF
clone_size: .
v_call: TRBV6-5
j_call: TRBJ1-6
d_call: TRBD1

cdr3_nt: TGTGCCAGCAGTTATGGACAGGCGGTAGGCTACACCTTC
cdr3_aa: CASSYGQAVGYTF
clone_size: .
v_call: TRBV6-5
j_call: TRBJ1-2
d_call: TRBD1

cdr3_nt: TGTGCCAGCCATCCCGCAACCGTCTATGGCTACACCTTC
cdr3_aa: CASHPATVYGYTF
clone_size: .
v_call: TRBV28
j_call: TRBJ1-2
d_call: .

cdr3_nt: TGCAGTGCTAGTGTTTCGACAGTTGAAGCTTTCTTT
cdr3_aa: CSASVSTVEAFF
clone_size: .
v_call: TRBV20-1
j_call: TRBJ1-1
d_call: .

cdr3_nt: TGCGCCAGCAAGAAACAGGGATCAGTTAGCTATGGCTACACCTTC
cdr3_aa: CASKKQGSVSYGYTF
clone_size: few
v_call: TRBV5-1
j_call: TRBJ1-2
d_call: .

cdr3_nt: TGCAGTGCCTCAAACATGAACGAGCAGTACTTC
cdr3_aa: CSASNMNEQYF
clone_size: .
v_call: TRBV20-1
j_call: TRBJ2-7
d_call: .

cdr3_nt: TGTGCCAGCAGTTTTGGACTAGCGGGAGTTGCAGATACGCAGTATTTT
cdr3_aa: CASSFGLAGVADTQYF
clone_size: .
v_call: TRBV27
j_call: TRBJ2-3
d_call: TRBD2

cdr3_nt: TGTGCCAGTAGTATAGATACTGCGGGACAGGGGGACAATGAGCAGTTCTTC
cdr3_aa: CASSIDTAGQGDNEQFF
clone_size: .
v_call: TRBV19
j_call: TRBJ2-1
d_call: TRBD1

cdr3_nt: TGTGCCAGCAGTTCGATACAGGGGGTCGCGTATAATTCACCCCTCCACTTT
cdr3_aa: CASSSIQGVAYNSPLHF
clone_size: .
v_call: TRBV28
j_call: TRBJ1-6
d_call: TRBD1

cdr3_nt: TGTGCCAGAAGCTTCGGCGGGGAAAAACGTTTGTCCTACAATGAGCAGTTCTTC
cdr3_aa: CARSFGGEKRLSYNEQFF
clone_size: .
v_call: TRBV7-5
j_call: TRBJ2-1
d_call: .

cdr3_nt: TGCAGCGTTGAAGAAGATGGTCTAGCCAAAAACATTCAGTACTTC
cdr3_aa: CSVEEDGLAKNIQYF
clone_size: .
v_call: TRBV29-1
j_call: TRBJ2-4
d_call: .

cdr3_nt: TGTGCCAGTAGTCTTTCGGACAGTCAAGCGGATGGCTACACCTTC
cdr3_aa: CASSLSDSQADGYTF
clone_size: .
v_call: TRBV19
j_call: TRBJ1-2
d_call: .

cdr3_nt: TGTGCCAGCAGCCCGAGGAGGGTTACCTATGGCTACACCTTC
cdr3_aa: CASSPRRVTYGYTF
clone_size: .
v_call: TRBV7-2
j_call: TRBJ1-2
d_call: .

cdr3_nt: TGTGCCAGCAGCTTGGGACAGGCGGGGGCTTTCTTT
cdr3_aa: CASSLGQAGAFF
clone_size: .
v_call: TRBV7-9
j_call: TRBJ1-1
d_call: TRBD1